This T cell receptor beta chain was captured in a study of shared clonotypes between healthy human individuals. In this sample, this clone turned up once. What it binds is not known. Other nucleotide sequences in the sample specify the same CDR3. Sequenced by immunoSEQ multiplex PCR; TCRdb stores in-frame clones only, minus some. This table holds around 2.3 million clones, 95% found once. CDR1 and CDR2 (germline): WSHSY, SAAADI. The V and J ends lost 4 bases and 0 bases respectively, with 3 bases between them. The CDR3 contains 12 residues. Study-wide results and limits: Owing to a small donor count, the genetic and exposure-history diversity represented was limited.

Sequenced input: naive CD4+ T cells sorted from blood. This sample's subset: CD45RA+ positively selected. The chain combines TRBV10-2 with TRBJ1-1; D gene unclear. The receptor's source is a man aged 18 to 30 in good health. The CDR3 DNA reads as TGCGCCAGCAGTGGTTTGAACACTGAAGCTTTCTTT. The encoded protein is CASSGLNTEAFF.